The clone carrying this T cell receptor beta chain has a count of ten or more. Antigen unknown. The data stem from a study of cytomegalovirus exposure and HLA in healthy donors. The repertoire was sequenced with immunoSEQ multiplex PCR; TCRdb's copy has only in-frame clones and lacks some. The sample has 150,000 to 200,000 clones; 85% are singletons. General observations from the study: The classifier reportedly diagnosed cytomegalovirus status with high specificity and sensitivity. Within the 100 to 150 validation repertoires, first-cohort TCR clusters tended to co-occur, according to a later analysis. Associated with cytomegalovirus, according to the listing, were some 180 TCR beta chains.

V shed 3 bases, J shed 0 bases, and the junction held 6 bases outside the gene matches. The CDR3 covers 16 residues. Looked up from germline, CDR1 is SGHVS and CDR2 is FNYEAQ. Sample: PBMCs. This chain joins TRBV7-6 and TRBJ2-3; the match to TRBD1 covers 7 bases. The origin of this receptor is a young man in good health and CMV-seropositive. This CDR3 is CASSLGTAISTDTQYF. As DNA, the CDR3 is TGTGCCAGCAGCTTGGGGACAGCAATCAGCACAGATACGCAGTATTTT.